Presented here are 22 T cell receptor beta chains from one specimen sequenced in a study of shared clonotypes between healthy human individuals. Using immunoSEQ multiplex PCR, the repertoire was profiled, and TCRdb retains in-frame clones only, with some absent. The sample has hundreds of thousands of clones; over 65% are singletons. The specimen sequenced was memory CD4+ T cells sorted from blood. Stated subset: CD45RA-negative fraction. The receptor set was obtained from a woman in her 30s in good health.

The chain uses TRBV6-6 and TRBJ1-4, with no clear D. CDR1 is MNHNY, CDR2 SVGAGI, per germline (reference sequence). V was clipped by 7 bases and J by 12 bases, with 15 bases between them. The CDR3 runs 12 residues. DNA for the CDR3: TGTGCCAGCAAAGATGGAGACGGGGAACTGTTTTTT. Translated: CASKDGDGELFF.

The CDR3 coding sequence is TGTGCCAGCACCGGGACTAGCGGGAGATCCAGCTCCTACGAGCAGTACTTC. It specifies CASTGTSGRSSSYEQYF. The gene calls are TRBV28 and TRBJ2-7; 14 nucleotides agree with TRBD2. Germline V lookup: CDR1 MDHEN, CDR2 SYDVKM. The CDR3 is made up of 17 amino acids. V trimming: 7 bases; J trimming: 0 bases; junction bases outside the gene matches: 8.

The chain combines TRBV9 with TRBJ1-1; 7 nucleotides match TRBD1. Looked up from germline, CDR1 is SGDLS and CDR2 is YYNGEE. The junction had 6 bases not matched to a gene; V was cut back by 3 bases and J by 1 base. The CDR3 sequence is 15 residues long. CDR3 sequence reads: CASSGQQGSNTEAFF. DNA of the CDR3: TGTGCCAGCAGCGGACAACAGGGGTCGAACACTGAAGCTTTCTTT.

This clone was seen a few times. The chain combines TRBV18 with TRBJ2-7, with 8 nucleotides matching TRBD2. With V trimmed by 6 bases and J by 6 bases, 7 bases remained unmatched. The CDR3 has 13 residues. CDR1 is KGHSH and CDR2 is LQKENI in the germline V gene. The CDR3 nucleotides read TGTGCCAGCTCGCCGGGGACTAGAGGCGAGCAGTACTTC. Translated, it gives CASSPGTRGEQYF.

The chain combines TRBV4-1 with TRBJ2-1, with TRBD2 as a possible D gene (6 bases). Germline CDR1 is MGHRA and CDR2 is YSYEKL. This CDR3 has 14 amino acids. V was pared by 5 bases and J by 7 bases, with 15 bases between. Here the CDR3 DNA reads TGCGCCAGCAGCTACCGGGAGCACTCGAATGAGCAGTTCTTC. Residues: CASSYREHSNEQFF.

The rearrangement links TRBV18 to TRBJ2-5, with 8 bases lining up with TRBD1. This CDR3 comprises 14 residues. Trimming removed 5 bases from V and 5 bases from J; junction bases left unmatched: 7. Germline V gives CDR1 KGHSH, CDR2 LQKENI. The CDR3 DNA follows: TGTGCCAGCTCAATACGGACAGGGCAGGAGACCCAGTACTTC. Amino acid sequence: CASSIRTGQETQYF.

V is TRBV5-1 and J is TRBJ2-7; TRBD1 matches 8 bases. V dropped 4 bases and J dropped 0; count of bases not matched to a gene: 6. Germline loops: CDR1 SGHRS, CDR2 YFSETQ. This CDR3 spans 15 amino acids. CDR3 region: CASSPRTGSSYEQYF. As DNA, the CDR3 is TGCGCCAGCAGCCCCCGGACAGGGAGCTCCTACGAGCAGTACTTC.

The CDR3 spells CASSPDSEGQPQHF. The CDR3 region has the DNA TGCGCCAGCAGCCCGGACAGCGAGGGACAGCCCCAGCATTTT. The chain recombines TRBV5-1 with TRBJ1-5; D might be TRBD1 (6 bases). V lost 4 bases to trimming and J lost 7 bases, with 15 bases between them. From germline, CDR1 is SGHRS and CDR2 YFSETQ. CDR3 length: 14 amino acids.

The table lists this clone with a few counts. The V and J genes are TRBV28 and TRBJ2-7; no firm D call. In germline, CDR1 is MDHEN, CDR2 SYDVKM. This CDR3 has 12 residues. V was cut by 5 bases and J by 6 bases, with 11 bases left in between. The CDR3 reads CASSAKLPEQYF. For the CDR3, the DNA is TGTGCCAGCAGTGCGAAACTCCCCGAGCAGTACTTC.

The table lists this clone with a count of one. The chain is built from TRBV27 and TRBJ1-1; the D gene is possibly TRBD1 (5 bases). V lost 5 bases to trimming and J lost 2 bases, with 12 bases between them. From germline, CDR1 is MNHEY and CDR2 SMNVEV (reference sequence). CDR3 length: 14 amino acids. The CDR3 sequence is CASSVGTDNTEAFF. In DNA form, the CDR3 reads TGTGCCAGCAGTGTCGGGACTGACAACACTGAAGCTTTCTTT.

Details on this clone: The sample contains more than one DNA sequence encoding this CDR3. This chain joins TRBV6-5 and TRBJ2-3; D might be TRBD1 (6 bases). V was cut by 2 bases and J by 0 bases, with 6 bases left in between. The CDR3 covers 14 residues. CDR1 is MNHEY, CDR2 SVGAGI, per germline. The CDR3 DNA follows: TGTGCCAGCAGTTACAGGGGGAGCACAGATACGCAGTATTTT. Translation: CASSYRGSTDTQYF.

At least ten counts were recorded for this clone. V gene TRBV21-1 combines with J gene TRBJ2-1. TRBV21-1 counts as a pseudogene. This CDR3 is built from 15 residues. DNA of the CDR3: TGTGCCAGCAGCCCCGGGGGTGAGGGGGGCAATGAGCAGTTCTTC. Translating gives CASSPGGEGGNEQFF.

The chain employs TRBV14 and TRBJ2-7; possible D gene TRBD1, 5 bases. The CDR3 totals 13 residues. Trimming took off 0 bases at V and 10 bases at J, with 13 bases between the two ends. CDR1 is SGHDN, CDR2 FVKESK, per germline. The CDR3 DNA reads TGTGCCAGCAGCCAAGATTTCCCCCAGGGCCAGTACTTC. Encoded protein: CASSQDFPQGQYF.

This clone has more than one count but fewer than ten. The CDR3 DNA sequence: TGTGCCAGCAGCACAGGAAATGGGGCCAACGTCCTGACTTTC. It yields the protein CASSTGNGANVLTF. The rearrangement joins TRBV28 to TRBJ2-6; D may be TRBD1 (5 bases). Trimming took off 6 bases at V and 3 bases at J, with 9 bases between the two ends. The CDR3 runs 14 residues. In germline, CDR1 is MDHEN, CDR2 SYDVKM.

This clone was observed a handful of times. This rearrangement joins TRBV28 to TRBJ1-1, with D unresolved. Germline V gene lookup returns CDR1 MDHEN and CDR2 SYDVKM. V gave up 2 bases and J gave up 6 bases, with 7 bases separating them. The CDR3 contains 12 residues. The CDR3 DNA sequence: TGTGCCAGCAGTTTAAGATGGCCTGAAGCTTTCTTT. It specifies CASSLRWPEAFF. The full variable domain, with the rest looked up from reference TRBV28 and TRBJ1-1, is DVKVTQSSRYLVKRTGEKVFLECVQDMDHENMFWYRQDPGLGLRLIYFSYDVKMKEKGDIPEGYSVSREKKERFSLILESASTNQTSMYLCASSLRWPEAFFGQGTRLTVV.

V and J are TRBV19 and TRBJ2-5; 9 positions agree with TRBD2. The CDR3 is 15 amino acids. Germline V gene lookup returns CDR1 LNHDA and CDR2 SQIVND (reference sequence). J was trimmed by 5 bases and V by 6 bases; bases with no gene match: 10. The CDR3 DNA sequence: TGTGCCAGTAGCGACAACGGACTAGCGCTCGAGACCCAGTACTTC. It codes for CASSDNGLALETQYF.

Remarks on this clone: Given a much more abundant clone one base away, this may be a read error. Other DNA variants within this sample encode the same CDR3. The rearrangement uses TRBV11-2 and TRBJ2-1, with no clear D. CDR3 length: 11 residues. Germline CDR1 SGHAT, CDR2 FQNNGV. Deletions cut 3 bases from V and 5 bases from J, with 2 bases between. In nucleotides, the CDR3 is TGTGCCAGCAGCTTTGACAATGAGCAGTTCTTC. Its protein is CASSFDNEQFF.

The V gene is TRBV10-2, the J gene TRBJ1-4; D is undetermined. Trimming cost V 2 bases and J 4 bases, with 11 bases left between them. This CDR3 is 15 amino acids long. Germline V lookup: CDR1 WSHSY, CDR2 SAAADI. The CDR3 DNA reads TGCGCCAGCAGTGAGGTAGTGCGGGTTAATGAAAAACTGTTTTTT. Amino acid sequence: CASSEVVRVNEKLFF.

V usage is TRBV6-5 and J usage is TRBJ2-7; perhaps TRBD2 as D (6 bases). Germline V gene lookup returns CDR1 MNHEY and CDR2 SVGAGI. This CDR3 region has 14 residues. V was trimmed by 2 bases and J by 0 bases, leaving 8 bases between them. This CDR3 reads CASSYDGSSYEQYF. Here the CDR3 DNA reads TGTGCCAGCAGTTACGACGGGAGCTCCTACGAGCAGTACTTC.

V usage is TRBV7-2 and J usage is TRBJ2-7, with TRBD2 matching 11 bases. This CDR3 region has 15 residues. Trimming took 4 bases from V and 5 from J; bases not matched to a gene: 7. The germline gives CDR1 SGHTA, CDR2 FQGNSA. CDR3 in amino acids: CASSYQLAGANEQYF. Written as DNA, the CDR3 is TGTGCCAGCAGCTACCAACTAGCGGGAGCAAACGAGCAGTACTTC.

This clone appeared once. V gene TRBV7-2 combines with J gene TRBJ1-2; D unclear. This CDR3 has 13 amino acids. Germline values: CDR1 SGHTA, CDR2 FQGNSA. V was pared by 5 bases and J by 8 bases, with 15 bases between. The CDR3 bases are TGTGCCAGCAGCCCAGTAGAGGGCAGGGGCTACACCTTC. Its protein is CASSPVEGRGYTF.

V usage is TRBV5-1 and J usage is TRBJ1-3, with D uncertain. The germline V gene encodes CDR1 SGHRS and CDR2 YFSETQ. This CDR3 is 16 amino acids long. Trimming left V 4 bases short and J 3 bases short, with 17 bases between. CDR3 sequence reads: CASSIAGLGVGNTIYF. The CDR3 coding sequence is TGCGCCAGCAGCATAGCGGGGTTGGGTGTTGGAAACACCATATATTTT.